This note documents a single T cell receptor (beta chain) sequence. This specimen comes from a study of blood T cell repertoires in COVID-19. About the research overall: The cDNA or gDNA used as material had been derived from T cells, B-cell-depleted T cells, or PBMCs.

Germline assignment: CDR1 SGHVS and CDR2 FNYEAQ. This CDR3 spans 16 amino acids. Trimming pared 1 base from V and 0 bases from J, leaving 10 bases between. The protocol was immunoSEQ multiplex PCR, while the TCRdb copy is restricted to in-frame clones and leaves out a portion. The profile shows over 150,000 clones, around 81% of them singletons. The genes are TRBV7-6 and TRBJ2-1, with a tentative D call TRBD1 (6 bases). The sample taken for sequencing was peripheral blood. This TCR was sampled from a man between 65 and 79 years old with active or convalescent COVID-19. CDR3 nucleotide sequence: TGTGCCAGCAGCTTAGTCGGCAGGGGCTCCTACAATGAGCAGTTCTTC. It specifies CASSLVGRGSYNEQFF.